The clone carrying this TCR beta chain was found many times. Germline CDR1 reads MDHEN; CDR2 reads SYDVKM. The CDR3 length is 16 residues. Trimming pared 1 base from V and 0 bases from J, leaving 12 bases between. RNA transcripts yielded amplified TCR beta CDR3 regions. The HTBI primer set drove a first-round RT-PCR of the TCR CDR3. Via MiXCR, TCRdb re-called the multiplex PCR reads, giving one row per CDR3 protein. The sample lists 400,000 to 600,000 distinct CDR3 sequences, about 15% occurring once. The data were obtained in a study of T cells in Graves' hyperthyroidism and ophthalmopathy. V usage is TRBV28 and J usage is TRBJ2-5; D might be TRBD2 (7 bases). Source material: blood. This receptor was identified in a woman aged 25-40 years with Graves' ophthalmopathy. CDR3 nucleotide sequence: TGTGCCAGCAGTTTATCGGGGGGCGGGTACCAAGAGACCCAGTACTTC. Encoded protein: CASSLSGGGYQETQYF.